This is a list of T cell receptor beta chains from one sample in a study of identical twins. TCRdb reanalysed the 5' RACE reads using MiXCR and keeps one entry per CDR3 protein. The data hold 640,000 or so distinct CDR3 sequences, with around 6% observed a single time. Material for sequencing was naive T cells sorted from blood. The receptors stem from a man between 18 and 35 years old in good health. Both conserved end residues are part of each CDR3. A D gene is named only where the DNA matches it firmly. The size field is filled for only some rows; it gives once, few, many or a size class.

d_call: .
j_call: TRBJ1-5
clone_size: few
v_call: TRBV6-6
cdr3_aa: CASSFEGPQPQHF
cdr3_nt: TGTGCCAGCAGTTTTGAGGGGCCTCAGCCCCAGCATTTT

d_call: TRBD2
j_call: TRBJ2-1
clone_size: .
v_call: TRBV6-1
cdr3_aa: CASSPSGRRYNEQFF
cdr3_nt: TGTGCCAGCAGCCCGAGCGGGAGGCGGTACAATGAGCAGTTCTTC

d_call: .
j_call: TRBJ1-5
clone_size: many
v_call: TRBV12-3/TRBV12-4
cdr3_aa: CASSFSGLSNQPQHF
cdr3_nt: TGTGCCAGCAGTTTTTCTGGACTAAGCAATCAGCCCCAGCATTTT

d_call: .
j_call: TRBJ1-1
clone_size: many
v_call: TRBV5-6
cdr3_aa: CASDSMNTEAFF
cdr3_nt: TGTGCCAGTGATAGCATGAACACTGAAGCTTTCTTT

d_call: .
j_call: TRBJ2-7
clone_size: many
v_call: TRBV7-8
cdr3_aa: CASSLAAGTYEQYF
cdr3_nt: TGTGCCAGCAGCTTAGCGGCCGGAACCTACGAGCAGTACTTC

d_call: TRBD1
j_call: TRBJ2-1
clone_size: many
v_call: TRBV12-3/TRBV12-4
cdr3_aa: CASLVTGGALNEQFF
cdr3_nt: TGTGCCAGCCTTGTGACAGGGGGCGCCCTCAATGAGCAGTTCTTC

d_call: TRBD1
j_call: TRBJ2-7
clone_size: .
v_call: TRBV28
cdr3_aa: CASSLGRGGETYEQYF
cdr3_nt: TGTGCCAGCAGTTTGGGTAGAGGGGGCGAAACCTACGAGCAGTACTTC

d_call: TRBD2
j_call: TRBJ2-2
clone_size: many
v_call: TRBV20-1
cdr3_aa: CSARIRAGGGGELFF
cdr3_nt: TGCAGTGCTCGCATCCGAGCGGGAGGTGGCGGGGAGCTGTTTTTT

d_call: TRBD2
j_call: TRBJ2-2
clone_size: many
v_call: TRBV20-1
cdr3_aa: CSAATSGRAGELFF
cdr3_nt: TGCAGTGCTGCTACTAGCGGGAGGGCCGGGGAGCTGTTTTTT

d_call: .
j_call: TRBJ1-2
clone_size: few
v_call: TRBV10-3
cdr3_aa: CAIRDSGTFYGYTF
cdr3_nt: TGTGCCATCAGGGATTCCGGGACGTTTTATGGCTACACCTTC

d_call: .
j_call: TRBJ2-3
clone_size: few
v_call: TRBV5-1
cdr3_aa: CASSLMGAGTDTQYF
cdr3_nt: TGCGCCAGCAGCTTGATGGGTGCGGGCACAGATACGCAGTATTTT

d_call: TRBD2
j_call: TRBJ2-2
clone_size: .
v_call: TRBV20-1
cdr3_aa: CSAKPGLGTRTGELFF
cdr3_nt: TGCAGTGCTAAACCGGGACTAGGCACGCGGACCGGGGAGCTGTTTTTT

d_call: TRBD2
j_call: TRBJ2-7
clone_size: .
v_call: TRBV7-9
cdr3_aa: CASSRPQGLADFYEQYF
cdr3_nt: TGTGCCAGCAGCCGACCACAAGGACTAGCGGATTTCTACGAGCAGTACTTC

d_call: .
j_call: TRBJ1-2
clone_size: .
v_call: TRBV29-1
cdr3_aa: CSVEVGPQGYTF
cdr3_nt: TGCAGCGTTGAAGTTGGGCCGCAAGGCTACACCTTC

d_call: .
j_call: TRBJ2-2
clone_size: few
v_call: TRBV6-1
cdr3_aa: CASRNWDTGELFF
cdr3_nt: TGTGCCAGCCGAAACTGGGACACCGGGGAGCTGTTTTTT

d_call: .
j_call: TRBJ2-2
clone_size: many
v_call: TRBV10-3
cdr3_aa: CAISPGSANTGELFF
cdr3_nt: TGTGCCATCAGTCCCGGGAGCGCGAACACCGGGGAGCTGTTTTTT

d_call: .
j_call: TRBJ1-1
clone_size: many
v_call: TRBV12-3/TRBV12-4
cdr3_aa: CASSLLGRGNTEAFF
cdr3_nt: TGTGCCAGCAGTTTACTGGGGAGGGGGAACACTGAAGCTTTCTTT

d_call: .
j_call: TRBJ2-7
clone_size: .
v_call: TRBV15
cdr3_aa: CATSRQESYEQYF
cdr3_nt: TGTGCCACCAGCAGGCAGGAATCCTACGAGCAGTACTTC

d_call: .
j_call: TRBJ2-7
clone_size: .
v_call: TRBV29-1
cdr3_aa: CSVRGLRVSEQYF
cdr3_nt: TGCAGCGTTCGTGGTCTACGGGTCAGCGAGCAGTACTTC

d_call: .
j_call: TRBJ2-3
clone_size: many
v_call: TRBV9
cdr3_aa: CASSDQSSGDTQYF
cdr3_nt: TGTGCCAGCAGCGACCAATCTTCCGGAGATACGCAGTATTTT

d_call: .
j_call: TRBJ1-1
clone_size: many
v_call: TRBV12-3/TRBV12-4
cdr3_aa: CASSPGVTEAFF
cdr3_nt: TGTGCCAGCAGTCCAGGGGTGACTGAAGCTTTCTTT

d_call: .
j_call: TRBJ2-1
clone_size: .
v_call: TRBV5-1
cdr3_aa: CASSLATDSYNEQFF
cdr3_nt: TGCGCCAGCAGCTTGGCCACGGACTCCTACAATGAGCAGTTCTTC

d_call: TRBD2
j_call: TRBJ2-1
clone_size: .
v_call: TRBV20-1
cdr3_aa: CSARAGGPAVEQFF
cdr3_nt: TGCAGTGCTAGAGCGGGAGGGCCTGCGGTTGAGCAGTTCTTC

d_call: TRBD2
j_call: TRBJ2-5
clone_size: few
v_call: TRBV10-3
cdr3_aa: CAIRVAGEGGETQYF
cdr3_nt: TGTGCCATCAGGGTAGCGGGAGAAGGAGGAGAGACCCAGTACTTC

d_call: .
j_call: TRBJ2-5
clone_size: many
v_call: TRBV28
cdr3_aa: CASARAWETQYF
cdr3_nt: TGTGCCAGCGCGAGGGCCTGGGAGACCCAGTACTTC

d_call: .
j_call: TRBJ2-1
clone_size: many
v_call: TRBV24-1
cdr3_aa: CATSAGGDYNEQFF
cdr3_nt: TGTGCCACCAGTGCAGGTGGTGACTACAATGAGCAGTTCTTC

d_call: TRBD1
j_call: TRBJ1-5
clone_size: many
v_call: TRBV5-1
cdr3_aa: CASSWTGGLPQHF
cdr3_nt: TGCGCCAGCAGCTGGACAGGGGGATTGCCCCAGCATTTT

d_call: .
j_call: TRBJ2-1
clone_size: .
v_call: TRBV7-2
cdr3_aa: CASSSAPQGYNEQFF
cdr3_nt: TGTGCCAGCAGCTCTGCTCCCCAGGGGTACAATGAGCAGTTCTTC

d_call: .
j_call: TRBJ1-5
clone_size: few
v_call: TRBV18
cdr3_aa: CASSRAVNQPQHF
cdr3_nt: TGTGCCAGCTCACGGGCAGTCAATCAGCCCCAGCATTTT

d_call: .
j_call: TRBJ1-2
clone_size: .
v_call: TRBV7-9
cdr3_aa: CASRREPSNYGYTF
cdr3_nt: TGTGCCAGCAGGCGGGAGCCCTCTAACTATGGCTACACCTTC

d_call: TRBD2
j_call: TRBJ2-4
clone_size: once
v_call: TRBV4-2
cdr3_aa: CASSHNSGSNSKNIQYF
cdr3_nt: TGTGCCAGCAGCCATAATAGCGGGAGTAATTCCAAAAACATTCAGTACTTC

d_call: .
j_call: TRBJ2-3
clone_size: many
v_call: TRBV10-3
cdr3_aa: CAISESPGFTDTQYF
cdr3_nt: TGTGCCATCAGTGAGTCTCCCGGATTCACAGATACGCAGTATTTT

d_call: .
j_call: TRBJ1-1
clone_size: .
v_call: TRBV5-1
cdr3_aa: CASSFPGRNTEAFF
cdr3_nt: TGCGCCAGCAGTTTCCCGGGTCGGAACACTGAAGCTTTCTTT

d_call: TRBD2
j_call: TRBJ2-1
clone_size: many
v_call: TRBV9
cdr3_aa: CASSAAGTSGSREQFF
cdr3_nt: TGTGCCAGCAGCGCGGCCGGGACTAGCGGGAGTCGTGAGCAGTTCTTC

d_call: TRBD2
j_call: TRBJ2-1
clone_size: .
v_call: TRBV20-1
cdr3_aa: CSTSLYNEQFF
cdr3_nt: TGCTCGACTAGCCTATACAATGAGCAGTTCTTC

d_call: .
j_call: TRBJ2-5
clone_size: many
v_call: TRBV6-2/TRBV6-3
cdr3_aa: CASSWPSAKETQYF
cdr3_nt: TGTGCCAGCAGTTGGCCTAGCGCCAAAGAGACCCAGTACTTC

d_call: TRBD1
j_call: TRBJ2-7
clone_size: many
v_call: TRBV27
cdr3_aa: CASSFFRGQGVREQYF
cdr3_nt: TGTGCCAGCAGTTTCTTTCGGGGACAGGGGGTACGCGAGCAGTACTTC

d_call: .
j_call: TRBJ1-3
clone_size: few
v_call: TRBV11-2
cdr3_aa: CASSPSLGRAGNTIYF
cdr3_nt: TGTGCCAGCAGCCCCTCCCTTGGGAGAGCTGGAAACACCATATATTTT

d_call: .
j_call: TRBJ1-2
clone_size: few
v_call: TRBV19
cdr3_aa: CASSIPGRLPYGYTF
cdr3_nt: TGTGCCAGTAGTATCCCGGGACGGCTGCCATATGGCTACACCTTC

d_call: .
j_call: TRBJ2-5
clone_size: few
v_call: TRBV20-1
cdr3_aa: CGLAGETQYF
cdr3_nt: TGCGGTCTAGCAGGGGAGACCCAGTACTTC

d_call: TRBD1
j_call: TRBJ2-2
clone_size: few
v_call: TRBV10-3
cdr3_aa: CAIPRTGGVDGELFF
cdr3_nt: TGTGCCATCCCAAGGACAGGGGGCGTGGACGGGGAGCTGTTTTTT

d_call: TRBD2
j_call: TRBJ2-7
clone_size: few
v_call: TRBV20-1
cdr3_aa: CSAREGPEPRLASYEQYF
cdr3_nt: TGCAGTGCTAGAGAGGGCCCGGAGCCAAGACTAGCCTCCTACGAGCAGTACTTC

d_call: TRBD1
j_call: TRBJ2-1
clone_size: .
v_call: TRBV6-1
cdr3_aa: CASRWDRDRFDEQFF
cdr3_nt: TGTGCCAGCAGGTGGGACAGGGATCGCTTCGATGAGCAGTTCTTC

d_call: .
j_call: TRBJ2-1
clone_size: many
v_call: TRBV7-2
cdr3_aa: CASSAPTKPVRANEQFF
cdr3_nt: TGTGCCAGCAGCGCCCCAACTAAACCAGTAAGAGCCAATGAGCAGTTCTTC

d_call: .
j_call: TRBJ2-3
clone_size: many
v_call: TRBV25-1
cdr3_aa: CASSGVGPDTQYF
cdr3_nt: TGTGCCAGCAGTGGGGTAGGGCCAGATACGCAGTATTTT

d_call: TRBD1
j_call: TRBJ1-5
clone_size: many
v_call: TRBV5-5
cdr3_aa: CASSQGQEDQPQHF
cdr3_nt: TGTGCCAGCAGCCAGGGACAGGAAGATCAGCCCCAGCATTTT

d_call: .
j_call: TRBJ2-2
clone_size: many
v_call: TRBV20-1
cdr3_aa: CSASRGFPDTGELFF
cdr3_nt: TGCAGTGCTAGTCGCGGTTTCCCCGACACCGGGGAGCTGTTTTTT

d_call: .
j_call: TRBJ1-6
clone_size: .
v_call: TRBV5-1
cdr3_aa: CASSQTQVGDSPLHF
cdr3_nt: TGCGCCAGCAGCCAGACACAGGTGGGGGATTCACCCCTCCACTTT

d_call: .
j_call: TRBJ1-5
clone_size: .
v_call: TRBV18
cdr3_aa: CASSPSEDQPQHF
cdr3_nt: TGTGCCAGCTCACCGTCCGAGGATCAGCCCCAGCATTTT

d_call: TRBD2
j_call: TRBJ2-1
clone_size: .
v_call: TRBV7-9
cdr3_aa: CASSPLTGAGGNEQFF
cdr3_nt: TGTGCCAGCAGCCCCCTTACCGGCGCGGGGGGGAATGAGCAGTTCTTC

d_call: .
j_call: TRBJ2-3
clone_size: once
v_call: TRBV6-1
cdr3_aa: CASSEGAWDTQDF
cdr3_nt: TGTGCCAGCAGTGAAGGGGCTTGGGATACGCAGGATTTT

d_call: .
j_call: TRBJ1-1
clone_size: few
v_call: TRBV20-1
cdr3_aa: CSARQSTEAFF
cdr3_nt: TGCAGTGCTAGACAGTCCACTGAAGCTTTCTTT

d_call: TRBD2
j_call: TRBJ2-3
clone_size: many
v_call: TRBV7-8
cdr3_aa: CASSLVTSGSPDTQYF
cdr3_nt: TGTGCCAGCAGCTTAGTAACTAGCGGGAGCCCAGATACGCAGTATTTT

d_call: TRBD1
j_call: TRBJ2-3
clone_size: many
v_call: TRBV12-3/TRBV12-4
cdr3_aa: CASSPNPGGDTQYF
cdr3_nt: TGTGCCAGCAGTCCTAATCCAGGGGGAGATACGCAGTATTTT

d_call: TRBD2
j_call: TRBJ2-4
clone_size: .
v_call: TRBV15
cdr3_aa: CATSSPGLLAGVGMNIQYF
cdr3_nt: TGTGCCACCAGCTCACCAGGGTTGCTAGCGGGAGTTGGGATGAACATTCAGTACTTC

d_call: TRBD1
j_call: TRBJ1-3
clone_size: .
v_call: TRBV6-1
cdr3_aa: CASSPFRDRGRNTIYF
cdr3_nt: TGTGCCAGCAGTCCATTCCGGGACAGGGGTAGAAACACCATATATTTT

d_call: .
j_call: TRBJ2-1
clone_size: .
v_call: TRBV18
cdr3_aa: CASSPLERPGQFF
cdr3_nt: TGTGCCAGCTCACCTCTGGAGCGTCCCGGGCAGTTCTTC

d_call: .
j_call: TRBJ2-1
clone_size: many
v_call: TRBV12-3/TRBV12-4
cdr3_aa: CASSTRGQFF
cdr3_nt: TGTGCCAGCAGTACCAGGGGGCAGTTCTTC

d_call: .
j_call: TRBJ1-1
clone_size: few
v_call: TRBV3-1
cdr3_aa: CASSQDRTDEAFF
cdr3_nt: TGTGCCAGCAGCCAAGACAGGACAGATGAAGCTTTCTTT

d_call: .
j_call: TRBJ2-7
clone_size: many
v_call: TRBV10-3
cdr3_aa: CAISPAGTDYEQYF
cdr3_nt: TGTGCCATCAGCCCGGCCGGGACGGACTACGAGCAGTACTTC